The rows below give T cell receptor beta chains drawn from one sample of a study of cytomegalovirus exposure and HLA in healthy donors. Here immunoSEQ multiplex PCR was the method, and the copy in TCRdb shows in-frame clones only, minus some. In the table there are about 190,000 clones, 65% to 75% of which are singletons. Sequenced sample: PBMCs. Source of these receptors: a man aged 25 to 40 in good health and CMV-seropositive. CDR3s leave out the opening cysteine and the closing phenylalanine or tryptophan.

TRBV18	TRBJ2-3	ASSPGQARGGTDTQY
TRBV7-8	TRBJ1-1	ASSGRGAEAF
TRBV5-4	TRBJ2-1	ASSGGERAYEQF
TRBV5-6	TRBJ2-5	ASSLAYGGRETQY
TRBV27	TRBJ2-1	ASSFLDERGGEQF
TRBV19	.	ASSLAAGSEQY
TRBV9	TRBJ2-1	ASTRGASGIFLRSYNEQF
TRBV11-2	TRBJ1-1	ASSSKGRTGDTEAF
TRBV4-3	TRBJ1-2	ASSQGAGQYGYT
TRBV10-3	TRBJ2-3	AISGQGATEDTQY
TRBV19	TRBJ2-2	ASSIVSGELF
TRBV6-5	TRBJ2-3	ANSTSGYTDTQY
TRBV19	TRBJ2-5	ASTSGRAIRETQY
TRBV19	TRBJ1-5	ASSIDVQGDQPQH
TRBV6-6	TRBJ1-4	ASSPGQTTNEKLF
TRBV29-1	TRBJ2-1	SVDGTGGISYNEQF
TRBV9	TRBJ2-1	ASSVLSSGGAYNEQF
TRBV6-1	TRBJ2-7	ASSGDGYEQY
TRBV29-1	TRBJ2-2	SVGSGYGSPSDTGELF
TRBV27	TRBJ2-3	ASSLVDSDTDTQY
TRBV7-8	TRBJ1-4	ASSLEATGVEEKLF